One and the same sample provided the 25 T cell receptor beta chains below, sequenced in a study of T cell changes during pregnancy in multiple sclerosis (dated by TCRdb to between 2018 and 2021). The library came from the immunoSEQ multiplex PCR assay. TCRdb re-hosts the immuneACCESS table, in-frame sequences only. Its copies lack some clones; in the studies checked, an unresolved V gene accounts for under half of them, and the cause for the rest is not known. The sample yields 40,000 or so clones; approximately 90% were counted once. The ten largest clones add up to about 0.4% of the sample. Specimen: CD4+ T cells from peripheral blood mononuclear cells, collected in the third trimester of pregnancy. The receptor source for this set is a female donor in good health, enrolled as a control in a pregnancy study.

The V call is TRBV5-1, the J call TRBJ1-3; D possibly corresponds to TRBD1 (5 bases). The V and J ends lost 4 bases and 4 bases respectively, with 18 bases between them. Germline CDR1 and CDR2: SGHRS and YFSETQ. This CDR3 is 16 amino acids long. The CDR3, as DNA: TGCGCCAGCAGCGCAACTCTAGGGGTTACCGGAAACACCATATATTTT. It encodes CASSATLGVTGNTIYF.

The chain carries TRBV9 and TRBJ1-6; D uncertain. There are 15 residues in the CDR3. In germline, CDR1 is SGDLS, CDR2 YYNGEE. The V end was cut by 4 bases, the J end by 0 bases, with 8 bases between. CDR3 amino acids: CASSRQASYNSPLHF. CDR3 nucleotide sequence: TGTGCCAGCAGCCGGCAGGCCTCCTATAATTCACCCCTCCACTTT.

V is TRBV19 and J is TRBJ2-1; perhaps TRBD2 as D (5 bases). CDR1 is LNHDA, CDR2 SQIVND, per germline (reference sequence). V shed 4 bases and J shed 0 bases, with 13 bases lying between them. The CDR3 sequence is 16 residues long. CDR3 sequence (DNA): TGTGCCAGTAGTAGGGGAGCTGAGAACTCCTACAATGAGCAGTTCTTC. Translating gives CASSRGAENSYNEQFF. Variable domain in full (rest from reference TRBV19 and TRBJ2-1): DGGITQSPKYLFRKEGQNVTLSCEQNLNHDAMYWYRQDPGQGLRLIYYSQIVNDFQKGDIAEGYSVSREKKESFPLTVTSAQKNPTAFYLCASSRGAENSYNEQFFGPGTRLTVL.

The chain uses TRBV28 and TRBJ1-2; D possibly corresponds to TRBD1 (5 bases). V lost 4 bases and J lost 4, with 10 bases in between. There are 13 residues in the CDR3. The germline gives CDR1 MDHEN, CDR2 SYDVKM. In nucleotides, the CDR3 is TGTGCCAGCAGTTCGACAGTCCGCTATGGCTACACCTTC. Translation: CASSSTVRYGYTF.

The chain's CDR3 is CASSLLAGGGNQPQHF. The CDR3 coding sequence is TGTGCCAGCAGCTTACTCGCGGGTGGGGGCAATCAGCCCCAGCATTTT. The chain is built from TRBV7-6 and TRBJ1-5; D is undetermined. CDR1 and CDR2 (germline): SGHVS, FNYEAQ. V gave up 2 bases and J gave up 2 bases, with 13 bases separating them. The CDR3 runs to 16 residues.

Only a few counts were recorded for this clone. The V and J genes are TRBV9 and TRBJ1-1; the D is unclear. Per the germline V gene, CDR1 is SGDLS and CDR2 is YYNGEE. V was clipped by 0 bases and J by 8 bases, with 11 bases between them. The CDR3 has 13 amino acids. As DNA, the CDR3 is TGTGCCAGCAGCGTAGGTGTCGGAGGGGAAGCTTTCTTT. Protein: CASSVGVGGEAFF.

The CDR3 DNA is TGTGCCAGTACCGATAGCGGGTACCCCTACGAGCAGTACTTC. Translated: CASTDSGYPYEQYF. J is TRBJ2-7 and V is TRBV19; 7 bases map to TRBD2. V lost 7 bases, J lost 2 bases, and 8 bases stayed unmatched. The CDR3 sequence is 14 residues long. Germline CDR1 and CDR2: LNHDA and SQIVND (reference sequence).

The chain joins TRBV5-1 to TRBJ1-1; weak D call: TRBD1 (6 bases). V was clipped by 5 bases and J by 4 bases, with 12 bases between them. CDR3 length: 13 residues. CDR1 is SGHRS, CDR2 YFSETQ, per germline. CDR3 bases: TGCGCCAGCAGGGCCCAGGGGAGCACTGAAGCTTTCTTT. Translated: CASRAQGSTEAFF.

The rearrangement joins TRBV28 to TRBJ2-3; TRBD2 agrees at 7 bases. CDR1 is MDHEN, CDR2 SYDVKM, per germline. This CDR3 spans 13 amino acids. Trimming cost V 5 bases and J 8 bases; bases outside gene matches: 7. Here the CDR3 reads CASSPGTTGTQYF. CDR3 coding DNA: TGTGCCAGCAGTCCGGGGACTACCGGTACGCAGTATTTT.

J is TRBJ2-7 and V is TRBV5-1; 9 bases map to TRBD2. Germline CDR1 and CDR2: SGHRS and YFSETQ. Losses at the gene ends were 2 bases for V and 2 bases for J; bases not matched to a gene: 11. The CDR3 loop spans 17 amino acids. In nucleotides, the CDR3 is TGCGCCAGCAGCTTCGGCGCTAGCGGGACCATTGCCTACGAGCAGTACTTC. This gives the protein CASSFGASGTIAYEQYF. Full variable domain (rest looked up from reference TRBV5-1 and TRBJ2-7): KAGVTQTPRYLIKTRGQQVTLSCSPISGHRSVSWYQQTPGQGLQFLFEYFSETQRNKGNFPGRFSGRQFSNSRSEMNVSTLELGDSALYLCASSFGASGTIAYEQYFGPGTRLTVT.

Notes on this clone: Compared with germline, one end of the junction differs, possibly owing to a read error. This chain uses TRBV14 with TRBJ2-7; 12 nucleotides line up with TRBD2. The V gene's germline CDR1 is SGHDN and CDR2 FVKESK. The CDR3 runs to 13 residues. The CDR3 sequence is CASSPRTSGTKHF. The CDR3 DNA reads TGTGCCAGCAGCCCCCGGACTAGCGGGACCAAACACTTC.

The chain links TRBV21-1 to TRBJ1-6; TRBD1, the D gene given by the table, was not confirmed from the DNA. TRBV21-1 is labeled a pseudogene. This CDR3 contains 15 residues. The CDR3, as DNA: TGTGCCAGCAGCAAGGGAAGACAGCCCAATTCACCCCTCCACTTT. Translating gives CASSKGRQPNSPLHF.

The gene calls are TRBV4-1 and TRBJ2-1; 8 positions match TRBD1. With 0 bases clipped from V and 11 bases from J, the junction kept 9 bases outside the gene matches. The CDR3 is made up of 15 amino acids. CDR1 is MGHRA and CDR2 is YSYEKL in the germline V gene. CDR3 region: CASSQDRGPLGQQFF. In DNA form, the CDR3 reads TGCGCCAGCAGCCAAGACAGGGGGCCCCTTGGTCAGCAGTTCTTC.

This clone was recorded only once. In nucleotides, the CDR3 is TGTGCCAGCAGTGAAAACAGGGGGAACAATCAGCCCCAGCATTTT. The encoded protein is CASSENRGNNQPQHF. The rearrangement uses TRBV2 and TRBJ1-5; 8 nucleotides align to TRBD1. This CDR3 region has 15 residues. From germline, CDR1 is SNHLY and CDR2 FYNNEI. After removal of 2 bases from V and 3 bases from J, the junction contained 3 bases not matched to a gene.

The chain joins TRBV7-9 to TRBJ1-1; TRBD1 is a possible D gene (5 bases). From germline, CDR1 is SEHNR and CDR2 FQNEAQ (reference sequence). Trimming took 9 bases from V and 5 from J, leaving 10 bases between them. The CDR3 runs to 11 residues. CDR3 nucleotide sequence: TGTGCCAGTAAGGGGATGACTGAAGCTTTCTTT. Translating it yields CASKGMTEAFF.

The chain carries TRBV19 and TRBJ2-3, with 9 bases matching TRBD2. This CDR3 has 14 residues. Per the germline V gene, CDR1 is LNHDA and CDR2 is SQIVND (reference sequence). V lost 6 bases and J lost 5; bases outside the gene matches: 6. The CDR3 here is CASRRAGGGDTQYF. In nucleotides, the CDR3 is TGTGCCAGTAGGAGAGCGGGGGGCGGAGATACGCAGTATTTT.

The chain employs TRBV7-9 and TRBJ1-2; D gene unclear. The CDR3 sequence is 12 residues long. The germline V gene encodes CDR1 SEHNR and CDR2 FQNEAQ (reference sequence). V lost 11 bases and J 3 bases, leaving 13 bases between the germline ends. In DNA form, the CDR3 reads TGTGCCGGGGAGAGGGCGGACTATGGCTACACCTTC. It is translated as CAGERADYGYTF. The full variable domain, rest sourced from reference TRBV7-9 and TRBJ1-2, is DTGVSQNPRHKITKRGQNVTFRCDPISEHNRLYWYRQTLGQGPEFLTYFQNEAQLEKSRLLSDRFSAERPKGSFSTLEIQRTEQGDSAMYLCAGERADYGYTFGSGTRLTVV.

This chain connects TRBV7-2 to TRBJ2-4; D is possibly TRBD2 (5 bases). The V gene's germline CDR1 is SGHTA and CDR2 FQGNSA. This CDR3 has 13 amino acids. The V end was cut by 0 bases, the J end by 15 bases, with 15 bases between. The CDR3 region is CASSLAVDGVLYF. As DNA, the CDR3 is TGTGCCAGCAGCTTAGCGGTCGACGGGGTGTTGTACTTC.

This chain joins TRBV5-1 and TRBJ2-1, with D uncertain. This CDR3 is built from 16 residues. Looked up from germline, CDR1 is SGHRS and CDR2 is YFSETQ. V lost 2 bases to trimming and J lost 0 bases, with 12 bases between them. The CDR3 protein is CASSFQATSSYNEQFF. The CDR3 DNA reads TGCGCCAGCAGCTTCCAAGCGACCTCCTCCTACAATGAGCAGTTCTTC.

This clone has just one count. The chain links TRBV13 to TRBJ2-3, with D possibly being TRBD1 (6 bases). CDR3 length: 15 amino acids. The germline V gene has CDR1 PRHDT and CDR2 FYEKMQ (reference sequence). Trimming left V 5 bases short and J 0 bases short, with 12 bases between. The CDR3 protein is CASSAQGSSTDTQYF. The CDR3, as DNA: TGTGCCAGCAGCGCACAGGGTTCTAGCACAGATACGCAGTATTTT.

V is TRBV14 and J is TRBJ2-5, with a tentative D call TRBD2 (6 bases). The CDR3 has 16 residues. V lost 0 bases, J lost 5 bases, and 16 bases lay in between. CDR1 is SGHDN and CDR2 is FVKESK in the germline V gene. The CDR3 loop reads CASSQELGGLGETQYF. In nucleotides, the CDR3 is TGTGCCAGCAGCCAAGAACTGGGAGGCCTCGGCGAGACCCAGTACTTC.

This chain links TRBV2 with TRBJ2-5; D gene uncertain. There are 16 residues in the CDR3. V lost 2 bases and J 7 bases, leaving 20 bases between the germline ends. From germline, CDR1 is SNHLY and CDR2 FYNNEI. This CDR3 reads CASSERSLGVLGTQYF. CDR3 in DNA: TGTGCCAGCAGTGAAAGGTCGCTAGGAGTCCTGGGGACCCAGTACTTC.

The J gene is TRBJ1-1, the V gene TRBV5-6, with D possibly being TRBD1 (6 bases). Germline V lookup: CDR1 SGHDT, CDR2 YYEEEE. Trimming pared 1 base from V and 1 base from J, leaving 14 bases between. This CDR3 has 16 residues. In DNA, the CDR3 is TGTGCCAGCAGCTTGAACAGGGAAGGGTCGAACACTGAAGCTTTCTTT. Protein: CASSLNREGSNTEAFF.

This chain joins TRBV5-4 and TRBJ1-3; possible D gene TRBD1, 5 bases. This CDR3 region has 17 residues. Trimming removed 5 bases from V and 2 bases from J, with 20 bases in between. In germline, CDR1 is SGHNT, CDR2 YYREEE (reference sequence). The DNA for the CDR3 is TGTGCCAGCAGACCTGACTCCCAGGGAACAACTGGAAACACCATATATTTT. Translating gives CASRPDSQGTTGNTIYF.

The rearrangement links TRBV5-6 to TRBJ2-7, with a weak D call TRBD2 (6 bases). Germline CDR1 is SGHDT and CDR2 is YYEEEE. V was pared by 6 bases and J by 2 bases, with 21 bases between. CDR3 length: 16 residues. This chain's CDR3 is CASISRGGPMTYEQYF. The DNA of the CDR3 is TGTGCCAGCATCTCTCGGGGAGGACCAATGACCTACGAGCAGTACTTC.